This T cell receptor (beta chain) was found in a study of metastatic and nonmetastatic thyroid tumors. Across the study: A comparison of repertoires was made across blood and tumor or nodule tissue from malignant and benign thyroid patients.

The CDR3 length is 17 residues. V was pared by 0 bases and J by 4 bases, with 19 bases between. The germline CDR1 and CDR2 sequences are MNHEY and SVGAGI. TCRdb reassembled clones from the PCR reads with MiXCR. Of more than 90,000 clones in the sample, roughly 13% were seen once. Patients were all untreated before their thyroid surgery. In its sample, this clone was seen many times. The receptor's source is a female donor with papillary thyroid cancer or a benign thyroid nodule (not recorded which). Some clones in this sample may be carry-over from other donors' samples. The sequenced sample was blood. The chain is built from TRBV6-5 and TRBJ2-7; perhaps D is TRBD1 or TRBD2 (5 bases each). The CDR3 DNA sequence: TGTGCCAGCAGTTACTCAGTGGGACGGATAAATCCGTACGAGCAGTACTTC. As protein: CASSYSVGRINPYEQYF.